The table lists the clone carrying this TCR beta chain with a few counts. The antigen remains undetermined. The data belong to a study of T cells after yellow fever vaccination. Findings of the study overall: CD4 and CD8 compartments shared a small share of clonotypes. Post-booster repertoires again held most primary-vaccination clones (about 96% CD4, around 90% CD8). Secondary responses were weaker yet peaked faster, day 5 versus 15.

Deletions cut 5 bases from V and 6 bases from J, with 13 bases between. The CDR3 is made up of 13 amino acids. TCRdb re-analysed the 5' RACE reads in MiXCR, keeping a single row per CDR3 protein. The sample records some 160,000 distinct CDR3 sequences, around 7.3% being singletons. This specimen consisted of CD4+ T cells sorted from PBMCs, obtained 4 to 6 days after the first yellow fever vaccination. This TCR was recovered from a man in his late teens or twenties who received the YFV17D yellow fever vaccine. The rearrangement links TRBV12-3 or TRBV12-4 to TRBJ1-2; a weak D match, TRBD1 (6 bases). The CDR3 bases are TGTGCCAGCAGTCCTCTTAGGGACAATGGCTACACCTTC. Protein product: CASSPLRDNGYTF.